This paragraph reports one T cell receptor beta chain. The repertoire was sequenced with immunoSEQ multiplex PCR; TCRdb's copy has only in-frame clones and lacks some. In the table there are about 90,000 clones, around 90% of which are singletons. Trimming shortened V by 3 bases and J by 1 base, and 12 bases separated the two germline ends. The germline CDR1 and CDR2 sequences are ENHRY and SYGVKD. The CDR3 length is 15 residues. This entry comes from a study of OX40 agonist ivuxolimab in advanced cancers. This sample comprised CD4+ or CD8+ T cells sorted from blood, obtained in a trial of the OX40 agonist ivuxolimab. The chain is built from TRBV10-3 and TRBJ2-5, with a tentative D call TRBD2 (6 bases). This sequence was found in an adult with an advanced solid tumor such as melanoma, head and neck, liver or kidney cancer. CDR3 nucleotide sequence: TGTGCCATCAGTGATCCTAGCGCTTTCCAAGAGACCCAGTACTTC. Translated: CAISDPSAFQETQYF.